The next 14 T cell receptor beta chains were all read from a single sample in a study of T cell responses to AZD1222 COVID-19 vaccine. Measured with immunoSEQ multiplex PCR; TCRdb has only the in-frame clones, and not every one. The table shows about 180,000 clones, with about 90% occurring only once. This specimen consisted of peripheral blood, obtained 28 days after the second AZD1222 dose. These receptors all stem from an adult who received the AZD1222 COVID-19 vaccine.

V is TRBV20-1 and J is TRBJ2-1; TRBD2 agrees at 10 bases. The CDR3 has 15 residues. Germline V gene sequence: CDR1 DFQATT, CDR2 SNEGSKA (reference sequence). The V gene end was trimmed by 3 bases and the J gene end by 5 bases; junction bases not matched to a gene: 7. The CDR3 DNA sequence: TGCAGTGCTAGTACTAGCGGGGTCGGGAACAATGAGCAGTTCTTC. This codes for CSASTSGVGNNEQFF.

The chain recombines TRBV6-4 with TRBJ1-2; 8 bases are a match to TRBD1. Germline V gene data show CDR1 as MRHNA and CDR2 as SNTAGT. V was clipped by 4 bases and J by 8 bases; unmatched bases: 12. The CDR3 length is 15 residues. DNA of the CDR3: TGTGCCAGCAGTGCCCGACAGGGGCCCACCGGAGGCTACACCTTC. Amino acid sequence: CASSARQGPTGGYTF.

This clone showed up just a few times. The V call is TRBV5-1, the J call TRBJ2-1, with a possible D match to TRBD1 (6 bases). This CDR3 spans 15 amino acids. V lost 0 bases and J 3 bases, leaving 10 bases between the germline ends. Per germline, CDR1 SGHRS and CDR2 YFSETQ. DNA of the CDR3: TGCGCCAGCAGCTTGGCCTTACAGGGCTACAATGAGCAGTTCTTC. This encodes CASSLALQGYNEQFF.

The rearrangement links TRBV3-1 (or the pseudogene TRBV3-2) to TRBJ2-1; D is undetermined. Germline-derived CDR1 and CDR2 are LGHDT and YNNKEL (reference sequence). The CDR3 contains 14 residues. V lost 1 base and J 5 bases, leaving 9 bases between the germline ends. CDR3 coding DNA: TGTGCCAGCAGCCAAGTACATGGGAACAATGAGCAGTTCTTC. Protein product: CASSQVHGNNEQFF.

This rearrangement joins TRBV4-3 to TRBJ2-5, with TRBD1 matching over 8 bases. The CDR3 extends over 15 amino acids. In germline, CDR1 is LGHNA, CDR2 YSLEER. V lost 1 base to trimming and J lost 1 base; unmatched junction nucleotides: 2. This CDR3 reads CASSQVGTGQETQYF. CDR3 nucleotides: TGCGCCAGCAGCCAAGTCGGGACAGGCCAAGAGACCCAGTACTTC.

V gene TRBV7-2 combines with J gene TRBJ2-1, with 10 bases aligning to TRBD2. The trim removed 6 bases at V and 2 bases at J, leaving 7 bases unmatched. The CDR3 is 16 residues long. Germline lookup yields CDR1 SGHTA and CDR2 FQGNSA. Here the CDR3 DNA reads TGTGCCAGCAGAGAGGGAGCGGGGGGGCCCTACAATGAGCAGTTCTTC. This translates into CASREGAGGPYNEQFF.

The CDR3 DNA is TGTGCCAGCTCACCACCGACTAGCAATCAGCCCCAGCATTTT. Protein sequence: CASSPPTSNQPQHF. The genes are TRBV18 and TRBJ1-5, with D uncertain. This CDR3 has 14 residues. Germline V CDR1 and CDR2: KGHSH, LQKENI. Between the trimmed V and J ends, which lost 0 bases and 0 bases, there was a span of 3 bases.

This chain joins TRBV19 and TRBJ2-6; D possibly uses TRBD1 or TRBD2 (5 bases each). CDR1 is LNHDA and CDR2 is SQIVND in the germline V gene (reference sequence). The CDR3 runs 16 residues. Trimming stripped 1 base from V and 3 bases from J, with 10 bases between. CDR3 sequence: CASSIGGSGGANVLTF. In nucleotides, the CDR3 is TGTGCCAGTAGTATAGGGGGGTCGGGTGGGGCCAACGTCCTGACTTTC.

This sequence joins TRBV7-2 and TRBJ2-3; TRBD2 aligns across 7 bases. The V segment lost 3 bases and the J segment 9 bases; nucleotides outside the gene matches: 12. The germline gives CDR1 SGHTA, CDR2 FQGNSA. The CDR3 runs to 15 residues. DNA of the CDR3: TGTGCCAGCAGCTTTGGGCGGGGGAGATCGGAAACGCAGTATTTT. This codes for CASSFGRGRSETQYF. The full variable domain, with the rest looked up from reference TRBV7-2 and TRBJ2-3, is GAGVSQSPSNKVTEKGKDVELRCDPISGHTALYWYRQSLGQGLEFLIYFQGNSAPDKSGLPSDRFSAERTGGSVSTLTIQRTQQEDSAVYLCASSFGRGRSETQYFGPGTRLTVL.

This chain joins TRBV5-1 and TRBJ1-2; D gene uncertain. Looked up from germline, CDR1 is SGHRS and CDR2 is YFSETQ. This CDR3 has 14 residues. V lost 0 bases, J lost 4 bases, and 10 bases lay in between. CDR3 protein: CASSLEVASYGYTF. In DNA form, the CDR3 reads TGCGCCAGCAGCTTGGAAGTAGCGAGCTATGGCTACACCTTC.

The chain couples TRBV4-3 to TRBJ1-4, with D hard to call. CDR3 length equals 18 residues. Trimming pared 2 bases from V and 0 bases from J, leaving 16 bases between. Germline CDR1 reads LGHNA; CDR2 reads YSLEER. In DNA, the CDR3 is TGCGCCAGCAGCCAAACTTTTCGGGGTGAGGCAACTAATGAAAAACTGTTTTTT. This gives the protein CASSQTFRGEATNEKLFF.

CDR3 protein: CASSTDSSNYGYTF. DNA of the CDR3: TGCGCCAGCAGCACGGACAGCTCCAACTATGGCTACACCTTC. This sequence joins TRBV5-1 and TRBJ1-2, with TRBD1 as a possible D gene (6 bases). Trimming cost V 4 bases and J 2 bases, with 12 bases left between them. This CDR3 is built from 14 residues. The germline gives CDR1 SGHRS, CDR2 YFSETQ.

This chain uses TRBV7-2 with TRBJ2-7; no reliable D call. Trimming shortened V by 5 bases and J by 2 bases, and 13 bases separated the two germline ends. The CDR3 runs to 14 residues. Germline-derived CDR1 and CDR2 are SGHTA and FQGNSA. The CDR3 here is CASSPAVATYEQYF. The DNA of the CDR3 is TGTGCCAGCAGCCCGGCAGTAGCAACCTACGAGCAGTACTTC.

This rearrangement joins TRBV6-5 to TRBJ1-1, with a possible D match to TRBD1 (6 bases). Germline assignment: CDR1 MNHEY and CDR2 SVGAGI. V gave up 6 bases and J gave up 5 bases, with 16 bases separating them. The CDR3 has 14 residues. The CDR3: CASRDRRRGTEAFF. Here the CDR3 DNA reads TGTGCCAGCAGAGATCGACGGAGGGGGACTGAAGCTTTCTTT.